The 10 T cell receptor beta chains presented below share a single source sample, sequenced in a study of cytomegalovirus exposure and HLA in healthy donors. The PCR ran on 60 Vbeta and 13 Jbeta primers. The method was immunoSEQ multiplex PCR; TCRdb's version includes in-frame clones alone and lacks a portion of them. Of 150,000 to 200,000 clones in the sample, roughly 75% were seen once. The specimen sequenced was PBMCs. The receptors were gathered from a woman aged 25 to 45 in good health and CMV-seronegative.

The chain recombines TRBV7-3 with TRBJ2-5; D is uncertain. Germline assignment: CDR1 SGHTA and CDR2 FQGTGA. V dropped 5 bases and J dropped 8 bases, with 15 bases sitting between them. The CDR3 has 13 residues. The DNA for the CDR3 is TGTGCCAGCAGCCCATCGGCAGGTGTAACCCAGTACTTC. Amino acids: CASSPSAGVTQYF.

The chain joins TRBV11-3 to TRBJ2-7, with 7 bases lining up with TRBD1. The germline CDR1 and CDR2 sequences are SGHNT and YENEEA. The CDR3 contains 14 residues. V trimming: 5 bases; J trimming: 2 bases; junction bases outside the gene matches: 6. The CDR3 loop is CASSTRDRPYEQYF. The CDR3 nucleotides are TGTGCCAGCAGCACAAGGGACAGACCCTACGAGCAGTACTTC.

In its sample, this clone was seen a few times. The chain employs TRBV5-1 and TRBJ1-4; perhaps TRBD1 as D (6 bases). Germline V gene sequence: CDR1 SGHRS, CDR2 YFSETQ. The CDR3 extends over 14 amino acids. Trimming pared 1 base from V and 7 bases from J, leaving 11 bases between. This CDR3 reads CASSLTGKGEKLFF. CDR3 DNA sequence: TGCGCCAGCAGCTTGACAGGGAAGGGTGAAAAACTGTTTTTT.

V gene TRBV7-3 combines with J gene TRBJ2-1; 10 positions match TRBD1. Germline V gives CDR1 SGHTA, CDR2 FQGTGA. The CDR3 consists of 15 residues. The V and J ends lost 5 bases and 8 bases, in that order; junction bases with no gene match: 9. CDR3 sequence: CASSATGTGVYEQFF. The CDR3 DNA reads as TGTGCCAGCAGCGCAACCGGGACAGGGGTTTATGAGCAGTTCTTC.

This clone has just a few counts. The chain recombines TRBV30 with TRBJ2-5; a weak D match, TRBD1 (6 bases). V dropped 6 bases and J dropped 3 bases, with 8 bases sitting between them. Per the germline V gene, CDR1 is GTSNPN and CDR2 is SVGIG (reference sequence). The CDR3 consists of 11 residues. The CDR3 nucleotides are TGTGCCTGTGGGGGCGAAGAGACCCAGTACTTC. Its translation is CACGGEETQYF.

The V gene is TRBV5-1, the J gene TRBJ1-2; D is uncertain. The CDR3 has 15 residues. Looked up from germline, CDR1 is SGHRS and CDR2 is YFSETQ. Between the trimmed V and J ends, which lost 5 bases and 5 bases, there was a span of 19 bases. CDR3 in amino acids: CASSFVEGLEYGYTF. CDR3 coding DNA: TGCGCCAGCAGTTTCGTTGAAGGACTGGAATATGGCTACACCTTC.

This chain uses TRBV2 with TRBJ1-4, with D uncertain. V was cut by 6 bases and J by 5 bases, with 10 bases left in between. In germline, CDR1 is SNHLY, CDR2 FYNNEI. This CDR3 comprises 13 residues. CDR3 region: CASRARGNEKLFF. CDR3 DNA: TGTGCCAGCAGGGCTCGGGGAAATGAAAAACTGTTTTTT.

This sequence joins TRBV27 and TRBJ2-3; 12 positions agree with TRBD2. The germline CDR1 and CDR2 sequences are MNHEY and SMNVEV (reference sequence). The length of the CDR3 is 16 residues. Trimming cost V 6 bases and J 2 bases; bases outside gene matches: 6. CDR3 DNA sequence: TGTGCCAGCAGCCGACTAGCGGGGGCCACCACAGATACGCAGTATTTT. It yields the protein CASSRLAGATTDTQYF.

This CDR3 is CASSWGGNEQPQHF. The CDR3 bases are TGTGCCAGCAGCTGGGGGGGGAATGAGCAGCCCCAGCATTTT. J is TRBJ1-5 and V is TRBV7-2; D is perhaps TRBD1 (5 bases). Looked up from germline, CDR1 is SGHTA and CDR2 is FQGNSA. The CDR3 runs 14 residues. V was trimmed by 4 bases and J by 7 bases, leaving 14 bases between them.

The rearrangement joins TRBV7-3 to TRBJ1-2, with 7 bases that match TRBD1. V was pared by 6 bases and J by 4 bases, with 11 bases of the junction left unmatched. CDR1 and CDR2 (germline): SGHTA, FQGTGA. The CDR3 runs to 15 residues. As DNA, the CDR3 is TGTGCCAGCAGTCATGACAGGGCGAACCTCTATGGCTACACCTTC. Amino acids: CASSHDRANLYGYTF. The whole variable domain, filled in from reference TRBV7-3 and TRBJ1-2, reads GAGVSQTPSNKVTEKGKYVELRCDPISGHTALYWYRQSLGQGPEFLIYFQGTGAADDSGLPNDRFFAVRPEGSVSTLKIQRTERGDSAVYLCASSHDRANLYGYTFGSGTRLTVV.